This T cell receptor (beta chain) was sequenced for a study of beta chain features in type 1 diabetes. Overall study findings and caveats: Moderate but significant shortening of TCRB CDR3s was recorded in all four CD4+ subsets from Type 1 diabetes patients.

Reverse transcribing all isolated RNA meant expressed TCRB transcripts were sequenced. Repertoires were generated with immunoSEQ multiplex PCR, while TCRdb's copy carries only in-frame clones and drops some. The sample holds under 850,000 clones; 13% are singletons and the top ten take 0.022%. Turning to this clone: What it binds is unknown. The sample carries other DNA sequences with the same CDR3.

The CDR3 is made up of 13 amino acids. Per the germline V gene, CDR1 is MNHEY and CDR2 is SMNVEV (reference sequence). Trimming shortened V by 3 bases and J by 0 bases, and 5 bases separated the two germline ends. It was via CD45RO/CCR7/CD25/CD127/CD95/CD27 that CD4+ naive, central memory, regulatory and stem cell-like memory cells were sorted. J is TRBJ1-2 and V is TRBV27, with D uncertain. The sequencing sample was made of naive CD4+ T cells from blood. The TCR originated in a young man with type 1 diabetes. The CDR3 coding sequence is TGTGCCAGCAGTTTGAGAGCTAACTATGGCTACACCTTC. Encoded protein: CASSLRANYGYTF.